The clone carrying this TCR beta chain was seen a few times. The antigen is unknown. The CDR3 covers 15 residues. Trimming left V 3 bases short and J 0 bases short, with 10 bases between. This sample was included in a study of T-cell reconstitution after alpha-beta-depleted transplantation in children. Findings of the study overall: Surviving recipient T cells and thymic progenitors underlay high day-60 TCRbeta diversity in some patients. When one year had passed after transplant, most T-cell counts and diversity came from newly produced T cells. Reportedly, only several hundred clones from non-depleted graft cells drove alpha-beta T-cell counts at about two months.

The library targeted TCRbeta and was prepared with unique molecular identifiers. TCRdb reprocessed the PCR reads with MiXCR, giving one entry per CDR3 protein. This sample has hundreds of thousands of distinct CDR3 sequences; roughly 14% occur once, and the top ten carry 0.79%. The sequence derives from a girl aged 2 to 10 with congenital amegakaryocytic thrombocytopenia, due to receive a stem cell transplant. The chain couples TRBV12-3 or TRBV12-4 to TRBJ2-3, with D perhaps matching TRBD1 (5 bases). Sequencing was performed on PBMCs, taken before TCRalphabeta/CD19-depleted stem cell transplant. As DNA, the CDR3 is TGTGCCAGCAGTTTCGTGGGGCCTAGCACAGATACGCAGTATTTT. The encoded protein is CASSFVGPSTDTQYF.